These 3 T cell receptor beta chains originate from one sample sequenced in a study of shared clonotypes between healthy human individuals (TCRdb year 2020). Library creation used the immunoSEQ multiplex PCR assay. The table was pulled from immuneACCESS by TCRdb, which kept in-frame rearrangements only. Such tables lose some clones; where checked, under half of the loss comes from unresolved V genes, and the rest has no known cause. This sample is represented by about 2.3 million clones; about nine tenths of them were singletons. The biggest ten clones account for about 0.41% of the sample. The material sequenced was naive CD4+ T cells from PBMCs. The cell subset or site label of this sample denotes: CD45RA+ positively selected. These receptors were taken from a man younger than 35 in good health. Some clones in this sample may be carry-over from other donors' samples.

The gene calls are TRBV7-6 and TRBJ1-3; D might be TRBD1 (6 bases). Germline CDR1 reads SGHVS; CDR2 reads FNYEAQ. This CDR3 comprises 16 residues. V lost 0 bases and J lost 0, with 9 bases in between. The CDR3 spells CASSLAQGLSGNTIYF. CDR3 DNA: TGTGCCAGCAGCTTAGCCCAGGGGCTCTCTGGAAACACCATATATTTT.

This chain uses TRBV6-1 with TRBJ2-7, with D perhaps assigned TRBD1 or TRBD2 (5 bases each). Between the trimmed V and J ends, which lost 2 bases and 3 bases, there was a span of 26 bases. Germline V gene data show CDR1 as MNHNS and CDR2 as SASEGT. CDR3 length equals 19 residues. The CDR3 is CASSESSWGTRALHYEQYF. CDR3 sequence (DNA): TGTGCCAGCAGTGAATCATCCTGGGGGACGAGGGCCCTCCACTACGAGCAGTACTTC.

The chain recombines TRBV2 with TRBJ2-3, with D uncertain. V gave up 4 bases and J gave up 5 bases, with 7 bases separating them. The CDR3 is 12 residues long. Looked up from germline, CDR1 is SNHLY and CDR2 is FYNNEI. For the CDR3, the DNA is TGTGCCAGCAGTGTGAGAGGAGATACGCAGTATTTT. It specifies CASSVRGDTQYF.